Listed below are T cell receptor beta chains from one sample, sequenced in a study of response to subunit inactivated influenza vaccine. From the RT-PCR reads, TCRdb called clonotypes with MiXCR, one entry per CDR3 protein. The sample consists of some 300,000 distinct CDR3 sequences, 22% of them appearing once. The starting material was PBMCs from blood, obtained 21 months after vaccination. The receptors were gathered from a man aged 50 to 69 who received an inactivated influenza vaccine. Each CDR3 is given with its conserved first and last residue. The D gene is left open where the match is weak. Not all rows give a size; the values are once, few, many and, for expanded clones, a class.

>-|-|TRBV5-1|TRBJ2-1
TGCGCCAGCAGCTTCTCCGGGAGCCCGTTCTTC
CASSFSGSPFF
>-|few|TRBV7-9|TRBJ1-4
TGTGCCAGCACCCGGACAGACCCTAATGAAAAACTGTTTTTT
CASTRTDPNEKLFF
>-|-|TRBV24-1|TRBJ2-2
TGTGCCACAAGCGACACCGGGGAGCTGTTTTTT
CATSDTGELFF
>-|-|TRBV11-2|TRBJ2-2
TGTGCCAGCAGCCCGAGTTCAGGGGTCCGCGCGAACACCGGGGAGCTGTTTTTT
CASSPSSGVRANTGELFF
>TRBD1|few|TRBV2|TRBJ1-6
TGTGCCAGCAGTGACCTGGACAGGAGGATTTCCACCTCACCCCTCCACTTT
CASSDLDRRISTSPLHF
>TRBD1|-|TRBV2|TRBJ2-7
TGTGCCAGCCTCCGGGACAGGAACTACGAGCAGTACTTC
CASLRDRNYEQYF
>-|-|TRBV20-1|TRBJ2-1
TGCAGTGCTAGAGATCTGAACGGGGGCCTCTCCTACAATGAGCAGTTCTTC
CSARDLNGGLSYNEQFF
>-|-|TRBV6-6|TRBJ1-2
TGTGCCAGCAGTTATTCTCAGGGTAGTGGCTACACCTTC
CASSYSQGSGYTF
>TRBD1|-|TRBV7-1|TRBJ2-3
TGTGCCAGCAGCTCCGGACAGGGGGCCACAGATACGCAGTATTTT
CASSSGQGATDTQYF
>TRBD1|-|TRBV3-1|TRBJ2-1
TGTGCCAGCAGCCTAATAGGACAGGGTTCGTTCTTC
CASSLIGQGSFF
>-|few|TRBV7-2|TRBJ2-1
TGTGCCAGCAGCTTATATGAAAGCTCCTACAATGAGCAGTTCTTC
CASSLYESSYNEQFF
>-|many|TRBV5-1|TRBJ1-2
TGCGCCAGCAGCCTAACAGGGTTCTATGGCTACACCTTC
CASSLTGFYGYTF
>TRBD1|-|TRBV18|TRBJ2-5
TGTGCCAGCTCACCTGTTCGGACAGGCCGTGACCAAGAGACCCAGTACTTC
CASSPVRTGRDQETQYF
>TRBD2|many|TRBV6-1|TRBJ2-1
TGTGCCAGCAGGATTAGCGGGGGGGGTTACAATGAGCAGTTCTTC
CASRISGGGYNEQFF
>-|few|TRBV27|TRBJ2-2
TGTGCCAGCAGTTCGGGGTTCAAGTACACCGGGGAGCTGTTTTTT
CASSSGFKYTGELFF
>-|-|TRBV20-1|TRBJ1-2
TGCAGTGCTAGAGATGCGCAGGGTCTTAGCTACACCTTC
CSARDAQGLSYTF
>-|many|TRBV4-3|TRBJ1-3
TGCGCCAGCAGCCAAGATAGGTCCTCTGGAAACACCATATATTTT
CASSQDRSSGNTIYF
>-|-|TRBV6-2/TRBV6-3|TRBJ2-2
TGTGCCAGCAGTACCCGCAGGGGCGGGGAGCTGTTTTTT
CASSTRRGGELFF
>TRBD2|-|TRBV10-3|TRBJ2-3
TGTGCCATCAGCCAAACTAGCGGGAGGGGAGATACGCAGTATTTT
CAISQTSGRGDTQYF
>-|few|TRBV18|TRBJ1-1
TGTGCCGGTACCCGTGAGAGGAACACTGAAGCTTTCTTT
CAGTRERNTEAFF
>TRBD1|-|TRBV3-1|TRBJ2-1
TGTGCCAGCAGCCAAGCAGGGGGACAGTACAATGAGCAGTTCTTC
CASSQAGGQYNEQFF
>TRBD2|-|TRBV27|TRBJ2-1
TGTGCCAGCAGTCGGGACGGGATTACGCGGGAGTTGGTTGAGCAGTTCTTC
CASSRDGITRELVEQFF
>-|few|TRBV7-2|TRBJ2-1
TGTGCCAGCAGCTTAGACGAAAATGAGCAGTTCTTC
CASSLDENEQFF
>-|-|TRBV7-2|TRBJ1-3
TGTGCCAGCAGCTTAGCGGCAGCCTCCTCTGGAAACACCATATATTTT
CASSLAAASSGNTIYF
>-|once|TRBV6-5|TRBJ1-1
TGTGCCAGCAGCCCAGTTGTCGGCGTGTTGAACACTGAAGCTTTCTTT
CASSPVVGVLNTEAFF
>-|-|TRBV12-3/TRBV12-4|TRBJ1-2
TGTGCCAGCCATGGGACGCTAAACTATGGCTACACCTTC
CASHGTLNYGYTF
>-|-|TRBV6-1|TRBJ1-1
TGTGCCAGCATCCGGGAGGGATGGGAGACTGAAGCTTTCTTT
CASIREGWETEAFF
>-|few|TRBV12-3/TRBV12-4|TRBJ2-3
TGTGCCAGCAGAAACCAGGATACGCAGTATTTT
CASRNQDTQYF
>-|-|TRBV5-1|TRBJ1-2
TGCGCCAGCAGCTTGATGGTCGGGACCGCTCAAGGCTACACCTTC
CASSLMVGTAQGYTF